These 10 T cell receptor beta chains came from one sample sequenced in a study of T cell responses to AZD1222 COVID-19 vaccine. Assay: immunoSEQ multiplex PCR; the TCRdb copy retains only in-frame clones and omits some. The table records about 190,000 clones, roughly 91% of them present only once. Sequences were derived from peripheral blood, sampled on day 0 of AZD1222 vaccination. The receptors shown here come from an adult in good health.

This chain uses TRBV9 with TRBJ2-1; maybe TRBD1 (6 bases). The V end lost 1 base, the J end lost 1 base, and 6 bases lay between the germline ends. The CDR3 spans 14 residues. In germline, CDR1 is SGDLS, CDR2 YYNGEE. The CDR3 sequence is CASSVTGSYNEQFF. The DNA for the CDR3 is TGTGCCAGCAGCGTAACAGGGTCCTACAATGAGCAGTTCTTC.

The CDR3 DNA reads TGCGCCAGCAGCCAAGTTTATGGGGGGCCCTCCTCCTACGAGCAGTACTTC. Translation gives CASSQVYGGPSSYEQYF. This chain links TRBV4-3 with TRBJ2-7; either TRBD1 or TRBD2 may supply D (6 bases each). This CDR3 has 17 amino acids. Trimming removed 1 base at V and 0 bases at J, with 16 bases between. Germline CDR1 and CDR2: LGHNA and YSLEER.

This clone has only one observation. This sequence joins TRBV9 and TRBJ2-7; 8 bases line up with TRBD2. This CDR3 is 15 amino acids long. J was trimmed by 5 bases and V by 0 bases; bases with no gene match: 7. Germline V gene lookup returns CDR1 SGDLS and CDR2 YYNGEE. The CDR3 bases are TGTGCCAGCAGCGTAGCCAGCGGGAGTGTCAACGAGCAGTACTTC. This translates into CASSVASGSVNEQYF.

The genes are TRBV5-1 and TRBJ2-7, with D uncertain. Trimming took off 4 bases at V and 0 bases at J, with 11 bases between the two ends. The CDR3 loop spans 14 amino acids. Germline V gene data show CDR1 as SGHRS and CDR2 as YFSETQ. CDR3 protein: CASSAHGSSYEQYF. The CDR3 DNA reads TGCGCCAGCAGCGCCCATGGAAGCTCCTACGAGCAGTACTTC.

This clone occurred once. CDR3 amino acids: CASTGITYTGELFF. Written as DNA, the CDR3 is TGTGCCAGTACCGGGATCACTTATACCGGGGAGCTGTTTTTT. The chain joins TRBV25-1 to TRBJ2-2; D is perhaps TRBD2 (5 bases). V lost 9 bases, J lost 5 bases, and 16 bases lay in between. CDR3 length equals 14 residues. Germline CDR1 MGHDK, CDR2 SYGVNS.

The chain couples TRBV19 to TRBJ1-5; the D gene is possibly TRBD1 (5 bases). The CDR3 sequence is 17 residues long. The V end lost 2 bases, the J end lost 0 bases, and 14 bases lay between the germline ends. Germline values: CDR1 LNHDA, CDR2 SQIVND (reference sequence). The CDR3: CASSISPDTHSNQPQHF. Written as DNA, the CDR3 is TGTGCCAGTAGTATAAGCCCGGACACCCATAGCAATCAGCCCCAGCATTTT.

V gene TRBV4-3 combines with J gene TRBJ2-3, with 7 bases identical to TRBD1. Germline loops: CDR1 LGHNA, CDR2 YSLEER. CDR3 length: 17 residues. Unmatched junction bases numbered 11, after V lost 0 bases and J lost 5 bases. CDR3 DNA: TGCGCCAGCAGCCAAGATCACAGGGGTTCACTTGGAGATACGCAGTATTTT. Translating it yields CASSQDHRGSLGDTQYF.

This clone showed up just once. The chain joins TRBV5-4 to TRBJ1-2; D is possibly TRBD1 (5 bases). From germline, CDR1 is SGHNT and CDR2 YYREEE (reference sequence). The CDR3 is 14 amino acids. V gave up 0 bases and J gave up 6 bases, with 12 bases separating them. The CDR3 loop is CASSLGTGQNGYTF. The CDR3 DNA follows: TGTGCCAGCAGCTTGGGCACGGGGCAGAATGGCTACACCTTC.

V is TRBV18 and J is TRBJ1-5, with 7 positions matching TRBD1. The CDR3 is made up of 13 amino acids. Germline loops: CDR1 KGHSH, CDR2 LQKENI. J was trimmed by 7 bases and V by 3 bases; bases with no gene match: 3. The CDR3 sequence: CASSPGQDQPQHF. CDR3 bases: TGTGCCAGCTCACCCGGACAGGACCAGCCCCAGCATTTT.

This clone was counted once. The rearrangement joins TRBV20-1 to TRBJ2-7; D unresolved. The CDR3 is 13 residues long. Per germline, CDR1 DFQATT and CDR2 SNEGSKA (reference sequence). Trimming shortened V by 3 bases and J by 3 bases, and 12 bases separated the two germline ends. CDR3 region: CSASVLVHYEQYF. The CDR3 bases are TGCAGTGCTAGTGTTCTAGTGCACTACGAGCAGTACTTC.